The rows below give T cell receptor beta chains drawn from one sample of a study of CD8+CD57+ T cells in acquired aplastic anemia. TCRdb passed the reads through MiXCR, listing each CDR3 protein once. Found here are 100,000 to 150,000 distinct CDR3 sequences, 48% of them singletons; the top ten hold about 2.3%. The source material was sorted CD4+, CD8+, or CD8+CD57+ T cells (not recorded which) from PBMCs. These receptors were taken from a human donor in good health, serving as a control. CDR3s include the opening cysteine and the closing phenylalanine or tryptophan. The D gene is left open where the match is weak. Clone size is given for some rows only: seen once, a few or many times, or a class if the clone is expanded.

cdr3_length,v_call,d_call,clone_size,j_call,cdr3_nt,cdr3_aa
14,TRBV20-1,.,many,TRBJ1-3,TGCAGTGCCCCCAACAGGGTCCACGGAAACACCATATATTTT,CSAPNRVHGNTIYF
16,TRBV6-5,TRBD1,.,TRBJ2-7,TGTGCCAGCAGTTACCAACCGGGACAGGGTTGCTACGAGCAGTACTTC,CASSYQPGQGCYEQYF
16,TRBV15,TRBD2,.,TRBJ2-7,TGTGCCACCAGCAGAGATGGACTAGCGGGTTCCTACGAGCAGTACTTC,CATSRDGLAGSYEQYF
15,TRBV5-5,.,.,TRBJ2-5,TGCGCCAGCAGCCAAGATGTGGAGACTCGGGAGACCCAGTACTTC,CASSQDVETRETQYF
14,TRBV5-5,.,.,TRBJ1-2,TGTGCCAGCAGCTTGGGTCCGGCTAACTATGGCTACACCTTC,CASSLGPANYGYTF
14,TRBV25-1,TRBD1,.,TRBJ2-4,TGTGCCAGCAGTCCCAGACAGGGCCAAAACATTCAGTACTTC,CASSPRQGQNIQYF
12,TRBV2,.,.,TRBJ1-1,TGTGCCAGCGAGGACGGGAACACTGAAGCTTTCTTT,CASEDGNTEAFF
11,TRBV3-1,.,many,TRBJ2-7,TGTGCCAGCAGCCAAGAAACCCAGCAGTACTTC,CASSQETQQYF
12,TRBV20-1,.,many,TRBJ1-5,TGCAGTGCTATGTACGGTAATCAGCCCCAGCATTTT,CSAMYGNQPQHF
15,TRBV7-2,TRBD1,.,TRBJ2-7,TGTGCCAGCAGCTCCGGGGGACAGGGTACCTACGAGCAGTACTTC,CASSSGGQGTYEQYF
13,TRBV20-1,TRBD2,many,TRBJ2-1,TGCAATGCTAAGCGGGGTGCATACAATGAGCAGTTCTTC,CNAKRGAYNEQFF
13,TRBV7-9,TRBD1,few,TRBJ1-1,TGTGCCAGCAGCCGGGACAGGGCCGCTGAAGCTTTCTTT,CASSRDRAAEAFF
13,TRBV11-3,.,.,TRBJ2-7,TGTGCCAGCAGCTTAGGGAGTACCTACGAGCAGTACTTC,CASSLGSTYEQYF
12,TRBV7-8,.,.,TRBJ2-5,TGTGCCAGCAGCGGCGTCGGGGGGACCCAGTACTTC,CASSGVGGTQYF
14,TRBV20-1,TRBD1,many,TRBJ2-7,TGCAGTGCGGGAACAGGGGGTGCCTCCTACGAGCAGTACTTC,CSAGTGGASYEQYF
18,TRBV11-2,.,many,TRBJ1-5,TGTGCCAGCAGTCCTAGGGGGTTGGGTATACTCGTCAATCAGCCCCAGCATTTT,CASSPRGLGILVNQPQHF
14,TRBV19,.,.,TRBJ2-1,TGTGCCAGTAGTACCACAGGCGCAGGCTATGAGCAGTTCTTC,CASSTTGAGYEQFF
16,TRBV27,.,many,TRBJ1-2,TGTGCCAGCAGGATCGGGAGTAATAAAGCTAACTATGGCTACACCTTC,CASRIGSNKANYGYTF
13,TRBV19,.,.,TRBJ2-5,TGTGCCAGTAGTATGGGGCAGGGAGAGACCCAGTACTTC,CASSMGQGETQYF
15,TRBV29-1,.,many,TRBJ2-3,TGCAGCGTTGACCACGGACGGTTAACGGCAGATACGCAGTATTTT,CSVDHGRLTADTQYF
16,TRBV11-2,.,.,TRBJ2-7,TGTGCCAGCAGCCAGGCTGACTCATTCCCATTTTCCGAGCAGTACTTC,CASSQADSFPFSEQYF
17,TRBV20-1,TRBD1,many,TRBJ1-1,TGCAGTGCTAGATCAAGCGGGACAGGGAGGTATAGGACTGAAGCTTTCTTT,CSARSSGTGRYRTEAFF
15,TRBV19,.,.,TRBJ2-3,TGTGCCAGTAGTATGGGCAGGGCGGTAACAGATACGCAGTATTTT,CASSMGRAVTDTQYF
14,TRBV29-1,.,.,TRBJ2-7,TGCAGCGTTGAAGATCAGACAGGAGCCTACGAGCAGTACTTC,CSVEDQTGAYEQYF
12,TRBV20-1,TRBD1,many,TRBJ1-2,TGCAGTGCTGACAAACAGGGGAATGGCTACACCTTC,CSADKQGNGYTF
12,TRBV7-8,.,many,TRBJ1-5,TGTGCCAGCAGCTTAGCTGGTCAGCCCCAGCATTTT,CASSLAGQPQHF
18,TRBV11-2,TRBD2,once,TRBJ2-1,TGTGCCAGCAGCCTGAATCCTAGCGGGGGGGCGGTCTACAATGAGCAGTTCTTC,CASSLNPSGGAVYNEQFF
16,TRBV2,TRBD2,few,TRBJ2-5,TGTGCCAGCAGTCTAGCGGGGGGCAATTTTCTGGAGACCCAGTACTTC,CASSLAGGNFLETQYF
15,TRBV20-1,TRBD2,.,TRBJ2-7,TGCAGTGCTGTCGCTAGCGGGGGGGCGACCTACGAGCAGTACTTC,CSAVASGGATYEQYF
16,TRBV7-8,TRBD1,.,TRBJ1-5,TGTGCCAGCAGCTACTACGGGACAGGGAGAAATCAGCCCCAGCATTTT,CASSYYGTGRNQPQHF
16,TRBV5-4,.,.,TRBJ1-3,TGTGCCAGCTCACAACTTCAGGGGCGCGGAGTAGACACCATATATTTT,CASSQLQGRGVDTIYF
15,TRBV4-1,.,many,TRBJ2-1,TGCGCCAGCAGCCAAGGGCTCGGCCTCTACAATGAGCAGTTCTTC,CASSQGLGLYNEQFF
17,TRBV2,.,.,TRBJ1-5,TGTGCCAGCAGTCATCCCTACTTACGACAGGGCAATCAGCCCCAGCATTTT,CASSHPYLRQGNQPQHF
15,TRBV29-1,TRBD1,.,TRBJ2-5,TGCAGCGTTGTTGCCGTTAAACAGGGGCAAGAGACCCAGTACTTC,CSVVAVKQGQETQYF
14,TRBV3-1,.,many,TRBJ2-7,TGTGCCAGCAGCCAAGATCGAGGGGCGGACGAGCAGTACTTC,CASSQDRGADEQYF
14,TRBV2,TRBD2,few,TRBJ2-3,TGTGCCAGTGGGGGACTAGCGGGCACAGATACGCAGTATTTT,CASGGLAGTDTQYF
16,TRBV5-5,.,.,TRBJ1-5,TGTGCCAGCAGCTGGGGGTCTGACGTTGGCAATCAGCCCCAGCATTTT,CASSWGSDVGNQPQHF
15,TRBV6-1,TRBD1,.,TRBJ1-5,TGTGCCAGCAAACCCGACAGGGTCTTCAATCAGCCCCAGCATTTT,CASKPDRVFNQPQHF
16,TRBV15,TRBD1,once,TRBJ1-2,TGTGCCACCAGCAGGCCGGGACAGGGGGCTGGCTATGGCTACACCTTC,CATSRPGQGAGYGYTF
15,TRBV7-2,TRBD2,.,TRBJ2-7,TGTGCCAGCAGCCTTAGCGGGGGGGCTTCCTCCGAGCAGTACTTC,CASSLSGGASSEQYF
13,TRBV7-6,.,few,TRBJ2-5,TGTGCCAGCAGCTTAGCAGTGGGAGAGACCCAGTACTTC,CASSLAVGETQYF
14,TRBV2,.,.,TRBJ1-3,TGTGCCAGCGGTGTTGGAGTCTCTGGAAACGCCATATATTTT,CASGVGVSGNAIYF
13,TRBV20-1,.,many,TRBJ1-2,TGCAGTGCCCCGGGTCCTTTAGGCTATGGCTACACCTTC,CSAPGPLGYGYTF
12,TRBV7-6,.,.,TRBJ2-5,TGTGCCAGCAGCTGGGGGCGAGAGACCCAGTACTTC,CASSWGRETQYF
14,TRBV20-1,TRBD1,.,TRBJ2-7,TGCAGTGCTAGTGGGGGACAGGGGCCCTACGAGCAGTACTTC,CSASGGQGPYEQYF
14,TRBV20-1,TRBD1,.,TRBJ1-1,TGCAGTGCTAGCGTCCCGGGACAGGGAACTGAAGCTTTCTTT,CSASVPGQGTEAFF
13,TRBV2,.,.,TRBJ1-2,TGTGCCAGCACCTTCGACATGGGCTATGGCTACACCTTC,CASTFDMGYGYTF
13,TRBV29-1,.,.,TRBJ2-7,TGCAGCGTTGAGGAGGAGGGGGACTACGAGCAGTACTTC,CSVEEEGDYEQYF
16,TRBV4-3,.,few,TRBJ1-3,TGCGCCAGCAGCCAAGATTCGTCAGGGCCTGGAAACACCATATATTTT,CASSQDSSGPGNTIYF
17,TRBV19,.,many,TRBJ1-1,TGTGCCAGTAGTATTGTTTTGGGGGCGGGAACGAACACTGAAGCTTTCTTT,CASSIVLGAGTNTEAFF
17,TRBV20-1,TRBD2,many,TRBJ2-3,TGCAGTGCTAGGACACCCCTAGCGGGGGGAGGCACAGATACGCAGTATTTT,CSARTPLAGGGTDTQYF
12,TRBV10-3,TRBD1,.,TRBJ1-1,TGTGCCATCAGCTCAGGGGGCGGTGGAGCTTTCTTT,CAISSGGGGAFF
13,TRBV5-5,.,.,TRBJ2-1,TGCGCCAGCAGCCCCGGACTCAACAATGAGCAGTTCTTC,CASSPGLNNEQFF